Below are 3 T cell receptor beta chains sequenced from a single sample in a study of vaccination effects on CD4 cells after COVID-19. For these receptors, no antigen is known. Sequencing followed a ViraFEST assay step that expanded antigen-specific CD4+ T cells with viral peptide pools. Cultured cells yielded isolated CD4+ T cells after approximately nine days. Subjects were given two BNT162b2 or mRNA-1273 vaccine doses. Clones were sequenced by immunoSEQ multiplex PCR, and TCRdb holds only the in-frame ones, with some missing. The sample has fewer than 25,000 clones, approximately 70% seen once; the top ten hold more than 8.5%. Material: CD4+ T cells from PBMCs cultured with HCoV-NL63 spike peptides, obtained after COVID-19 vaccination. Receptor source: a human donor who received a COVID-19 vaccine.

This clone showed up just once. J is TRBJ2-1 and V is TRBV5-4; 11 bases map to TRBD2. The CDR3 loop spans 15 amino acids. The V gene end was trimmed by 5 bases and the J gene end by 7 bases; junction bases not matched to a gene: 8. Germline CDR1 is SGHNT and CDR2 is YYREEE (reference sequence). The CDR3 is CASRATSGTLNEQFF. CDR3 sequence (DNA): TGTGCCAGCAGGGCGACTAGCGGGACTCTAAATGAGCAGTTCTTC.

The V and J genes are TRBV20-1 and TRBJ1-2; D unclear. The V gene lost 7 bases and the J gene lost 8 bases, with 14 bases spanning the gap. This CDR3 spans 11 amino acids. CDR1 DFQATT and CDR2 SNEGSKA come from the germline V gene (reference sequence). The CDR3 DNA sequence: TGCAGTGTTGAGGGTTTGGGCGGCTACACCTTC. Translation: CSVEGLGGYTF.

The chain combines TRBV10-3 with TRBJ2-7, with TRBD1 as a possible D gene (5 bases). The CDR3 contains 13 residues. Trimming took 4 bases from V and 3 from J, leaving 10 bases between them. From germline, CDR1 is ENHRY and CDR2 SYGVKD. The CDR3 nucleotides are TGTGCCATCAGTGTAGGGGCCGGCTACGAGCAGTACTTC. The encoded protein is CAISVGAGYEQYF.